This T cell receptor (beta chain) was retrieved from a study of blood T cell repertoires in COVID-19. At the level of the study: Donors in the United States, Italy and Spain gave samples during acute or convalescent COVID-19. Sources were T cells, B-cell-depleted T cells, or PBMCs; the material itself was cDNA or gDNA.

Original processing notes: Amplified reference gene primers provided the basis for estimating nucleated cell counts. Sequencing was performed with immunoSEQ multiplex PCR; in TCRdb, only in-frame clones are kept and a portion is missing. Clone size and V and J calls were adopted from that table, with D and trimming inferred from the DNA. The data show approximately 62,000 clones, about 90% seen once. Germline V CDR1 and CDR2: KGHDR, SFDVKD. After removal of 6 bases from V and 3 bases from J, the junction contained 8 bases not matched to a gene. The CDR3 extends over 16 amino acids. The TCR comes from a human donor with active COVID-19. The donor label of this sample is uncertain. The chain couples TRBV24-1 to TRBJ2-3; 10 positions agree with TRBD2. Sample: peripheral blood. Written as DNA, the CDR3 is TGTGCCACCAGTAGCCCTAGCGGGGGTCTTACAGATACGCAGTATTTT. As protein: CATSSPSGGLTDTQYF.